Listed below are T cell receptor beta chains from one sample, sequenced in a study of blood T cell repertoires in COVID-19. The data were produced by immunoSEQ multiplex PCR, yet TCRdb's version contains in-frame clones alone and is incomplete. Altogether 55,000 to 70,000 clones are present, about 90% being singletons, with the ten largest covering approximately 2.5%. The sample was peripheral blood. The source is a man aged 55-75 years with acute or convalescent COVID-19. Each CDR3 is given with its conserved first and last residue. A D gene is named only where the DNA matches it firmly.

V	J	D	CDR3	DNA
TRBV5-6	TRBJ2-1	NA	CASSFSRGGEQFF	TGTGCCAGCAGCTTCTCTAGGGGGGGTGAGCAGTTCTTC
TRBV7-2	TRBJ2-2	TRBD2	CASSLSLAGGSTGELFF	TGTGCCAGCAGCTTATCCCTAGCGGGGGGTTCAACCGGGGAGCTGTTTTTT
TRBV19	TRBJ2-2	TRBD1	CASTIGTGAAGELFF	TGTGCCAGTACGATCGGGACAGGGGCGGCCGGGGAGCTGTTTTTT
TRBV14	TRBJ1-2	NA	CASSRAGGNYGYTF	TGTGCCAGCAGCCGGGCGGGGGGAAACTATGGCTACACCTTC
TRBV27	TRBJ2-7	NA	CASSPVPTASYEQYF	TGTGCCAGCAGCCCCGTCCCGACAGCCTCCTACGAGCAGTACTTC
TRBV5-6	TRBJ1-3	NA	CASSFFRGAGNTIYF	TGTGCCAGCAGCTTCTTCAGGGGAGCTGGAAACACCATATATTTT
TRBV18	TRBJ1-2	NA	CASSVTQDHYGYTF	TGTGCCAGCTCAGTAACGCAGGATCACTATGGCTACACCTTC
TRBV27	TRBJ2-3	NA	CASSLSGFTDTQYF	TGTGCCAGCAGTTTATCGGGCTTCACAGATACGCAGTATTTT
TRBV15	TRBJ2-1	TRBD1	CATTRDRGLGEQFF	TGTGCCACCACCCGAGACAGGGGTTTGGGTGAGCAGTTCTTC
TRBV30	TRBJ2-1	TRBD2	CASQLAGTRDEQFF	TGTGCCTCCCAACTAGCGGGTACCCGAGATGAGCAGTTCTTC